This TCR beta chain came from a study of blood T cell repertoires in COVID-19. Overall study: The cDNA or gDNA used as material had been derived from T cells, B-cell-depleted T cells, or PBMCs.

A few counts support this clone. With 1 base clipped from V and 8 bases from J, the junction kept 11 bases outside the gene matches. CDR3 size: 16 residues. CDR1 is MGHRA, CDR2 YSYEKL, per germline. Measured with immunoSEQ multiplex PCR; TCRdb has only the in-frame clones, and not every one. The sample carries some 250,000 clones, approximately 85% recorded once. Input material: PBMCs or T cells enriched from blood (not recorded which). The sequence came from a woman aged 45-60 years who had recovered from COVID-19. This chain links TRBV4-1 with TRBJ2-1, with 7 bases aligning to TRBD2. CDR3: CASSQVGDGLADEQFF. The CDR3 DNA follows: TGCGCCAGCAGCCAAGTAGGGGACGGTCTAGCGGATGAGCAGTTCTTC.